This T cell receptor (beta chain) derives from a study of OX40 agonist ivuxolimab in advanced cancers. For the study at large: The dose of intravenous ivuxolimab that patients received every 2 weeks ranged from 0.01 to 10 mg/kg. General observations from the study: Antigen specificity of clonally expanded peripheral T cells was not established. Clonal expansion was among the lowest in partial responders at 0.1-3.0 mg/kg, especially CD8+.

The CDR3 runs 15 residues. Trimming removed 3 bases from V and 3 bases from J, with 14 bases in between. Germline CDR1 reads SNHLY; CDR2 reads FYNNEI. Sequenced by immunoSEQ multiplex PCR; TCRdb stores in-frame clones only, minus some. The table has fewer than 45,000 clones, roughly 89% seen once; the top ten hold 0.45% to 0.7%. Notes on this clone: Antigen: not known.

The TCR comes from an adult with an advanced solid tumor such as melanoma, head and neck, liver or kidney cancer. The sample was CD4+ or CD8+ T cells sorted from blood, taken in a trial of the OX40 agonist ivuxolimab. The chain employs TRBV2 and TRBJ2-5; D is possibly TRBD2 (6 bases). The CDR3 sequence: CASSDPGATKETQYF. As DNA, the CDR3 is TGTGCCAGCAGTGATCCGGGAGCCACAAAAGAGACCCAGTACTTC.